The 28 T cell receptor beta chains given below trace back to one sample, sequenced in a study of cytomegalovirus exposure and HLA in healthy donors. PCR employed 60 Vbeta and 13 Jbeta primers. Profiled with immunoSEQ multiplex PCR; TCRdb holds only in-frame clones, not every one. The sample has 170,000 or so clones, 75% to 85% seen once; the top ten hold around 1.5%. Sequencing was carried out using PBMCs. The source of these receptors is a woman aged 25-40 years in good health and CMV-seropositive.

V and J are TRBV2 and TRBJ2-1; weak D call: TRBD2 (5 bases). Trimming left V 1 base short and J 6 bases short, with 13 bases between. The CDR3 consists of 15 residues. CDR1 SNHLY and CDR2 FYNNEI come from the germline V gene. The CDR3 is CASSEGERFTNEQFF. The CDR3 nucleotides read TGTGCCAGCAGTGAAGGAGAGCGGTTCACCAATGAGCAGTTCTTC.

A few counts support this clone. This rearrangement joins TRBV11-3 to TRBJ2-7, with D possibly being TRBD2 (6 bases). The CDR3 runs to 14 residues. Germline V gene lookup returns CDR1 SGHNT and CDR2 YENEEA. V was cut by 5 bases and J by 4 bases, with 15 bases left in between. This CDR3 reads CASSRPGTVYEQYF. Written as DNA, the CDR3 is TGTGCCAGCAGCCGACCGGGGACTGTTTACGAGCAGTACTTC. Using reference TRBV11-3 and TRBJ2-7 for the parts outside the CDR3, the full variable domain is EAGVVQSPRYKIIEKKQPVAFWCNPISGHNTLYWYLQNLGQGPELLIRYENEEAVDDSQLPKDRFSAERLKGVDSTLKIQPAELGDSAVYLCASSRPGTVYEQYFGPGTRLTVT.

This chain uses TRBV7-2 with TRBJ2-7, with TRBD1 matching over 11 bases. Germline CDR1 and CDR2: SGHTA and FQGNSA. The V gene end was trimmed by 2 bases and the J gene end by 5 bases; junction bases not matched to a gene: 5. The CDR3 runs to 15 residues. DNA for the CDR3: TGTGCCAGCAGCTTAAGGACAGGGGGCTTCGACGAGCAGTACTTC. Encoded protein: CASSLRTGGFDEQYF.

This CDR3 is CASSYYDRDQPQHF. CDR3 in DNA: TGTGCCAGCAGCTACTATGACAGGGACCAGCCCCAGCATTTT. The rearrangement uses TRBV7-2 and TRBJ1-5; 7 bases are a match to TRBD1. J was trimmed by 7 bases and V by 4 bases; bases with no gene match: 7. There are 14 residues in the CDR3. Looked up from germline, CDR1 is SGHTA and CDR2 is FQGNSA.

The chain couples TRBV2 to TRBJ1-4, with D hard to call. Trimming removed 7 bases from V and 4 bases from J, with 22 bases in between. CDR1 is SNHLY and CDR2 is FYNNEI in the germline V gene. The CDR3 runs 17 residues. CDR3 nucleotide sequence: TGTGCCAGCAAATTGAGTCAAGAGGGCAGCCTTAATGAAAAACTGTTTTTT. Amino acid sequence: CASKLSQEGSLNEKLFF.

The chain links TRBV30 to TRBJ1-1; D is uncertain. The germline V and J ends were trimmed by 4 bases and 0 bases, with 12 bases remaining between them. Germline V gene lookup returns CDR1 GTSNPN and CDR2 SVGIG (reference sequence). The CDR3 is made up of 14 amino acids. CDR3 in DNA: TGTGCCTGGACCCTTGAGTGGTTGAACACTGAAGCTTTCTTT. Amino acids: CAWTLEWLNTEAFF.

The CDR3 bases are TGTGCCACCAGCAGCGACGGGAGGAGCAATCAGCCCCAGCATTTT. Its protein product is CATSSDGRSNQPQHF. The rearrangement joins TRBV15 to TRBJ1-5; D remains ambiguous. Germline lookup yields CDR1 LNHNV and CDR2 YYDKDF (reference sequence). The ends were cut back, 3 bases at V and 1 base at J, with 10 bases in the middle. The CDR3 covers 15 residues. Complete variable domain (other parts from reference TRBV15 and TRBJ1-5): DAMVIQNPRYQVTQFGKPVTLSCSQTLNHNVMYWYQQKSSQAPKLLFHYYDKDFNNEADTPDNFQSRRPNTSFCFLDIRSPGLGDTAMYLCATSSDGRSNQPQHFGDGTRLSIL.

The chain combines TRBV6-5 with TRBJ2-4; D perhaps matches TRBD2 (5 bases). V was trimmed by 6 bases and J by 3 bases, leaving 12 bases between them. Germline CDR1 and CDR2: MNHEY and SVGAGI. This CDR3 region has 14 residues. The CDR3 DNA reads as TGTGCCAGCAGATTCAAAGGAGGCAAAAACATTCAGTACTTC. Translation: CASRFKGGKNIQYF.

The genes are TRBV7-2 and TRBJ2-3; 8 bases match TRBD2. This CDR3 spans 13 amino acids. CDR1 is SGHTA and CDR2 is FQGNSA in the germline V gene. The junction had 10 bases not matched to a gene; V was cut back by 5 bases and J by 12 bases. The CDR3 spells CASSVDREGRQYF. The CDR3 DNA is TGTGCCAGCAGCGTCGACCGGGAGGGCCGACAGTATTTT.

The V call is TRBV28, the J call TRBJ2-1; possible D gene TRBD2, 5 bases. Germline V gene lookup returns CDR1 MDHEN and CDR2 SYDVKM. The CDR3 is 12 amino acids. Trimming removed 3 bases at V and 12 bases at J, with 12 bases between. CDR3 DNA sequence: TGTGCCAGCAGTTTGACTGCCCGGGGGCAGTTCTTC. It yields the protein CASSLTARGQFF.

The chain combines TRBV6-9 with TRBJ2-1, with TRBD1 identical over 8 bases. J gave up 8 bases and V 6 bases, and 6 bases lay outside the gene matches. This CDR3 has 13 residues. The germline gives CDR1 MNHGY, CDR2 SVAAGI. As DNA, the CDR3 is TGTGCCAGCAGGGAGACAGGGGTGGATGAGCAGTTCTTC. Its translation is CASRETGVDEQFF.

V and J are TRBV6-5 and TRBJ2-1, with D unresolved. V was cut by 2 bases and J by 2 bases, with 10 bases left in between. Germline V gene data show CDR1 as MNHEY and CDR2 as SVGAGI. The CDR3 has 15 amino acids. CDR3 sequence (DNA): TGTGCCAGCAGTTACGGAGTAGGAGCCTACAATGAGCAGTTCTTC. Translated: CASSYGVGAYNEQFF.

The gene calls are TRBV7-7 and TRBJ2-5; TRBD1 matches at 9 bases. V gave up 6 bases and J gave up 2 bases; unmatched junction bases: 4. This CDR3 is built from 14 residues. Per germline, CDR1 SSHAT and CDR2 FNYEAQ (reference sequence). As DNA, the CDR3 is TGTGCCAGCAGTCAGACAGGGGGTCAAGAGACCCAGTACTTC. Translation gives CASSQTGGQETQYF.

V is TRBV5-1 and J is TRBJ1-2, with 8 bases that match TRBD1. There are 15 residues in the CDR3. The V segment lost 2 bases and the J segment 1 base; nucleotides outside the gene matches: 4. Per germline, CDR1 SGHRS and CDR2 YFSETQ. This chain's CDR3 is CASSLGTGLNYGYTF. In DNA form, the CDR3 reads TGCGCCAGCAGCTTAGGGACAGGCCTTAACTATGGCTACACCTTC.

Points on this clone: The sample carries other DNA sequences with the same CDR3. DNA for the CDR3: TGTGCCAGCAGCCGACAGGGGGCGAACTATGGCTACACCTTC. It encodes CASSRQGANYGYTF. The V call is TRBV27, the J call TRBJ1-2; TRBD1 agrees at 10 bases. V lost 6 bases, J lost 2 bases, and 3 bases stayed unmatched. This CDR3 region has 14 residues. The germline V gene encodes CDR1 MNHEY and CDR2 SMNVEV (reference sequence).

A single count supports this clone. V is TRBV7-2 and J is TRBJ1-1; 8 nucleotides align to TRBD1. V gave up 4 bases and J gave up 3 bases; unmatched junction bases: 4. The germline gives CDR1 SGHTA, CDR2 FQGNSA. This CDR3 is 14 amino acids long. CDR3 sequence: CASSSQGAYTEAFF. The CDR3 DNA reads TGTGCCAGCAGCTCTCAGGGGGCATACACTGAAGCTTTCTTT.

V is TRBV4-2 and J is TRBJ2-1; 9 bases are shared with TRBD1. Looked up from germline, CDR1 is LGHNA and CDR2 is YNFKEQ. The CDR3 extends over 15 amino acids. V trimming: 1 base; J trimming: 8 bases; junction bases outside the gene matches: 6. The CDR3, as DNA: TGTGCCAGCAGCCAAGTTGGGACAGGGATCGATGAGCAGTTCTTC. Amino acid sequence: CASSQVGTGIDEQFF.

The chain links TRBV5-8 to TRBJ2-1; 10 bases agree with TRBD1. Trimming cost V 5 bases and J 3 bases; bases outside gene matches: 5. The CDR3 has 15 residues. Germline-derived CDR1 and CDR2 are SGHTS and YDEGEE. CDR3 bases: TGTGCCAGCAGTCCCCGGGACAGGGGCTACAATGAGCAGTTCTTC. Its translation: CASSPRDRGYNEQFF.

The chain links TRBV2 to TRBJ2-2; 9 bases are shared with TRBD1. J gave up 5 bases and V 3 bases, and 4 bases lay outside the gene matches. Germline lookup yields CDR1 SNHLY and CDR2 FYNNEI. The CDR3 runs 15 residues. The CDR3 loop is CASSERTGETGELFF. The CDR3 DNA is TGTGCCAGCAGTGAGAGGACAGGGGAAACCGGGGAGCTGTTTTTT.

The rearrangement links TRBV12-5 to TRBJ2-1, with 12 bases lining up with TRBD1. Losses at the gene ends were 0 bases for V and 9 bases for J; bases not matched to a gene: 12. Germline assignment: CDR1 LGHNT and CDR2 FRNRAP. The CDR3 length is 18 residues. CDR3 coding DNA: TGTGCTAGTGGTTTGGTAGTTATGGGACAGGGGGCTTCGGGTGAGCAGTTCTTC. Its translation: CASGLVVMGQGASGEQFF. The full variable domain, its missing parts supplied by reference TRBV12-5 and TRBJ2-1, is DARVTQTPRHKVTEMGQEVTMRCQPILGHNTVFWYRQTMMQGLELLAYFRNRAPLDDSGMPKDRFSAEMPDATLATLKIQPSEPRDSAVYFCASGLVVMGQGASGEQFFGPGTRLTVL.

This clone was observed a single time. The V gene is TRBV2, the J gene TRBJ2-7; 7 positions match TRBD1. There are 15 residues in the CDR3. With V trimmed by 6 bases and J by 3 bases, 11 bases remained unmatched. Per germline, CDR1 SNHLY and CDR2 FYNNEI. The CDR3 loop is CASSTDRALDYEQYF. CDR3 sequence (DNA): TGTGCCAGCAGCACTGACAGGGCACTCGACTACGAGCAGTACTTC.

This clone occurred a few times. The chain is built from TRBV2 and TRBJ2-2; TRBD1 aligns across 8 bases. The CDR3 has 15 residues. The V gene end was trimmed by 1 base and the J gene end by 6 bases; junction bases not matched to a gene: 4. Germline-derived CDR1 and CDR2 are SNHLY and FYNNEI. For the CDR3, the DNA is TGTGCCAGCAGTGAAGACAGGGGGAGAGCCGGGGAGCTGTTTTTT. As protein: CASSEDRGRAGELFF.

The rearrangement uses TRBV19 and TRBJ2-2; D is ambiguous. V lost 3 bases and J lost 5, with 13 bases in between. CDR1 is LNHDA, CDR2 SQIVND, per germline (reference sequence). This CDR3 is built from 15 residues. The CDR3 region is CASSMSGLRTGELFF. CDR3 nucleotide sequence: TGTGCCAGTAGTATGAGTGGGTTGAGGACCGGGGAGCTGTTTTTT.

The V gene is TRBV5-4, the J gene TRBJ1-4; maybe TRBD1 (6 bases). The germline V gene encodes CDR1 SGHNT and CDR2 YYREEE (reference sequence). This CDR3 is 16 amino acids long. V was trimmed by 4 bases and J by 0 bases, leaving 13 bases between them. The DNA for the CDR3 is TGTGCCAGCAGCCATGAGACAGGCACAACTAATGAAAAACTGTTTTTT. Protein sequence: CASSHETGTTNEKLFF.

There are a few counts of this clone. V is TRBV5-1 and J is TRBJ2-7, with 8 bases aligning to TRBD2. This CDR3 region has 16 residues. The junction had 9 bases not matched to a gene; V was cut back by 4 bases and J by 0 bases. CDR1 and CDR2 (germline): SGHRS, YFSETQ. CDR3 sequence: CASSAGLAPSSYEQYF. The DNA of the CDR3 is TGCGCCAGCAGCGCCGGACTAGCCCCGAGCTCCTACGAGCAGTACTTC. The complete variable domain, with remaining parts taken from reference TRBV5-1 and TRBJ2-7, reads KAGVTQTPRYLIKTRGQQVTLSCSPISGHRSVSWYQQTPGQGLQFLFEYFSETQRNKGNFPGRFSGRQFSNSRSEMNVSTLELGDSALYLCASSAGLAPSSYEQYFGPGTRLTVT.

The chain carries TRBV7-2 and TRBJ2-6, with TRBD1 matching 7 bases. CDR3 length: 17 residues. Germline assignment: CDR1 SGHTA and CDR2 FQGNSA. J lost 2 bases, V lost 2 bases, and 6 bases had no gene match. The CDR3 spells CASSLPYDRAGANVLTF. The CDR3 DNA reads TGTGCCAGCAGCTTACCCTATGACAGGGCTGGGGCCAACGTCCTGACTTTC.

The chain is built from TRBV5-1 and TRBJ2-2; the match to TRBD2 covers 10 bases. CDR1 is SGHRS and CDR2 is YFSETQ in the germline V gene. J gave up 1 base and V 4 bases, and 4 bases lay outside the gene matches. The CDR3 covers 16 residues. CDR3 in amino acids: CASSPWTSGNTGELFF. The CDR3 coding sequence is TGCGCCAGCAGCCCATGGACTAGCGGGAACACCGGGGAGCTGTTTTTT.

The CDR3 here is CASRGLAGPAYEQYF. CDR3 DNA: TGTGCCAGCAGAGGACTAGCGGGGCCGGCCTACGAGCAGTACTTC. V and J are TRBV28 and TRBJ2-7, with 12 bases aligning to TRBD2. CDR3 size: 15 residues. CDR1 and CDR2 (germline): MDHEN, SYDVKM. V lost 6 bases to trimming and J lost 2 bases; unmatched junction nucleotides: 5.